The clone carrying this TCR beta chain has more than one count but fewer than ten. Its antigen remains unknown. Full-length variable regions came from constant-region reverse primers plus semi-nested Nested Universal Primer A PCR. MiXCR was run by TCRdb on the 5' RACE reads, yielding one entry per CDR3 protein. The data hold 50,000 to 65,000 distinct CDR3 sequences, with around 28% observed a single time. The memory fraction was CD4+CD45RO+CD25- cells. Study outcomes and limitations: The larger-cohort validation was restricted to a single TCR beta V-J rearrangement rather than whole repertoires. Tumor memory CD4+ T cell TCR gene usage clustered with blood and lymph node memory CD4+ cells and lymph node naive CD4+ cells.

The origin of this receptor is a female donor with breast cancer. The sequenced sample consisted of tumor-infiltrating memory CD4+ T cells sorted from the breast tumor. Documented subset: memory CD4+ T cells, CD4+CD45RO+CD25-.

CDR3 loop: CSARKGRTIYRPEAFF. The CDR3, as DNA: TGCAGTGCTCGCAAGGGACGGACAATTTATAGGCCTGAAGCTTTCTTT. The gene calls are TRBV20-1 and TRBJ1-1; D might be TRBD1 (5 bases). Germline assignment: CDR1 DFQATT and CDR2 SNEGSKA (reference sequence). The V and J ends lost 5 bases and 6 bases respectively, with 25 bases between them. This CDR3 spans 16 amino acids.